What follows is one TCR beta chain and its context. This clonotype was counted only a few times. Its cognate antigen has yet to be identified. No much larger clone is present one base from it, and per-base qualities are unavailable. This sample was included in a study of T cell repertoires in cytomegalovirus infection (dated by TCRdb to between 2018 and 2020). About the investigation overall: The HLA type of each donor mattered for the analysis, because public TCR beta signatures pointed to carriage of CMV infection along with the matching HLA type.

CDR1 and CDR2 (SGHTA, FQGTGA) derive from the germline V gene. V and J are truncated by 4 bases and 2 bases respectively, leaving an intervening sequence of 15 bases. The cysteine opens and the phenylalanine closes a CDR3 of 15 amino acids. Here the CDR3 DNA is all that survives: 45 bases in frame from base 1. Beyond this particular receptor, the publication reports: In the ex vivo response, HLA-C-restricted CMV-specific TCR beta clonotypes were dominant, and in two of eight donors the single most frequent clonotype came from this HLA-C-restricted group. In both this cohort and an independent roughly 330-donor cohort, the cumulative frequency of public TCR beta family members distinguished carriers of CMV infection plus the relevant HLA type.

Instrument used: Illumina HiSeq 1500. TCRdb ran its own pipeline on the public reads, namely fastp trimming at Q25 and MiXCR clone calling, and kept in-frame beta chains. Identical CDR3 protein sequences are pooled into one entry, listed with their most common genes and DNA. For this sample the table gives 150,000 to 200,000 distinct CDR3 sequences, of which roughly 17% were detected only once. The ten largest clones capture around a sixth of the sample. The receptor was derived from a human donor in good health (CMV status not recorded). Some clones in this sample may be carry-over from other donors' samples. The chain couples TRBV7-3 to TRBJ2-7; a tentative D call is TRBD2 (6 bases match). The source material was CD8+ T cells from PBMCs. DNA sequence: TGTGCCAGCAGCTGGGGCAGCGGGCCAGCCTACGAGCAGTACTTC. This gives the protein CASSWGSGPAYEQYF.